This T cell receptor (beta chain) was profiled in a study of molecular identifiers for immune sequencing clone quantification. Libraries of bulk TCR were made by previously described methods (with listed TCR primers). One entry per CDR3 protein, called by TCRdb with MiXCR from the PCR reads. Of around 480,000 distinct CDR3 sequences listed, around 23% are singletons. Broader study findings: Spiked-in Jurkat TCR RNA corresponding to one cell was reported as detectable against about 1 million naive cells.

Deletions cut 0 bases from V and 9 bases from J, with 9 bases between. Germline CDR1 reads SNHLY; CDR2 reads FYNNEI. This CDR3 is built from 13 residues. As for this clonotype: The antigen is not known.

The receptor's source is a human donor in good health. Some libraries in this study had Jurkat cell RNA spiked in. The chain employs TRBV2 and TRBJ1-5; no clear D. The sample was naive CD8+ T cells from blood, with Jurkat cell RNA spiked in. Stated subset: FACS-sorted CD8+CD4-CCR7+CD45RA+ naive T cells. The CDR3 bases are TGTGCCAGCAGTGAAGCGCAAGGTTGGCCCCAGCATTTT. Amino acid sequence: CASSEAQGWPQHF.